The clone carrying this T cell receptor beta chain was recorded a few times. Antigen specificity is unknown. Libraries were prepared by immunoSEQ multiplex PCR; TCRdb keeps only in-frame clonotypes and omits some of them. The profile shows 20,000 to 25,000 clones, about 84% of them singletons. The entry originates in a study of T cells in tumors after PD-1 blockade. Study-level background: Treatment was either pembrolizumab 200 mg every 3 weeks or cemiplimab 350 mg every 2 weeks. Some patients also took daily vismodegib 150 mg during anti-PD-1 treatment. Findings and caveats of the study: Some novel exhausted tumor clones appeared in pre-treatment blood, suggesting peripheral recruitment.

Tumor or blood genomic DNA was sequenced, with inputs of about 550 ng to 6,004 ng. V lost 4 bases to trimming and J lost 4 bases; unmatched junction nucleotides: 5. The CDR3 totals 14 residues. Germline V CDR1 and CDR2: LGHDT, YNNKEL (reference sequence). The J gene is TRBJ1-2, the V gene TRBV3-1 (or the pseudogene TRBV3-2); 8 bases align to TRBD1. This receptor was taken from a human donor with basal cell carcinoma. Source: PBMCs, taken after anti-PD-1 treatment. The chain's CDR3 is CASSRGTGIYGYTF. The CDR3 coding sequence is TGTGCCAGCAGCCGCGGGACAGGAATCTATGGCTACACCTTC.